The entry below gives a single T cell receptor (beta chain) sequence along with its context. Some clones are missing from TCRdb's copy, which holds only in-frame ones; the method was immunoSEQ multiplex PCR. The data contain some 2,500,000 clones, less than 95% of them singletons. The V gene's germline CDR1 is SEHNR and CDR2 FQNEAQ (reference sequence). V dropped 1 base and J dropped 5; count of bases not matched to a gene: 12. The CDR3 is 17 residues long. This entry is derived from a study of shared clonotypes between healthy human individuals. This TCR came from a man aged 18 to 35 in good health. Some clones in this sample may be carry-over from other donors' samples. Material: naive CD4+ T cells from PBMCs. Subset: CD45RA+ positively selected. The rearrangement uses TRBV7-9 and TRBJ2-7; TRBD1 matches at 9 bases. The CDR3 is CASSLVRAGTGFNEQYF. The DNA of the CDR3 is TGTGCCAGCAGCTTAGTCAGGGCCGGGACAGGGTTCAACGAGCAGTACTTC.